This T cell receptor (beta chain) was retrieved from a study of T cell responses to AZD1222 COVID-19 vaccine. In the case of this clone: Its antigen is undetermined.

V gave up 5 bases and J gave up 4 bases, with 14 bases separating them. CDR3 size: 14 residues. The germline gives CDR1 SGDLS, CDR2 YYNGEE. This table comes from immunoSEQ multiplex PCR, and its TCRdb copy is limited to in-frame clones, with some not included. This repertoire shows about 75,000 clones, roughly 91% found once; its top ten account for less than 20%. Whole-study findings and limits: White British ancestry dominated among donors, who included more females, and clonal diversity was possibly underestimated. There were repertoire samples only from the period after the peak T cell response.

The chain uses TRBV9 and TRBJ2-3, with D perhaps TRBD1 (6 bases). The clonotype comes from an adult who received the AZD1222 COVID-19 vaccine. The sample in question was peripheral blood, obtained 28 days after the second AZD1222 dose. CDR3 residues: CASRDLSGADTQYF. As DNA, the CDR3 is TGTGCCAGCAGGGATCTCTCAGGGGCAGATACGCAGTATTTT.